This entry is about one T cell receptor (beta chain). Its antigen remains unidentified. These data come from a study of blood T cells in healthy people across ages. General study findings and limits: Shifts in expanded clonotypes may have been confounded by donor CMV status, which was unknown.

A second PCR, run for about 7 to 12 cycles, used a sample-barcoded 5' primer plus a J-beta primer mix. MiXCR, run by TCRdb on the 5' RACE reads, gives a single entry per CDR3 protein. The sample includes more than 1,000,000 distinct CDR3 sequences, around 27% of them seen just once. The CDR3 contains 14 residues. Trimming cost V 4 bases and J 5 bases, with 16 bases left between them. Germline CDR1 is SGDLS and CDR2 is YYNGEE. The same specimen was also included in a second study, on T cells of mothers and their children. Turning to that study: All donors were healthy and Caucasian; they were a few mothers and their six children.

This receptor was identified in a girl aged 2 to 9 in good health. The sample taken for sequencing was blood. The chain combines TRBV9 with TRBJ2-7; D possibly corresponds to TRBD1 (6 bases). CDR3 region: CASSPRLGADEQYF. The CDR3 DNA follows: TGTGCCAGCAGCCCGCGGTTGGGGGCCGACGAGCAGTACTTC.